The T cell receptor beta chain under discussion was sequenced for a study of T cell changes during pregnancy in multiple sclerosis. Sequencing was performed with immunoSEQ multiplex PCR; in TCRdb, only in-frame clones are kept and a portion is missing. The sample has 40,000 to 60,000 clones, more than 85% seen once. The germline V gene encodes CDR1 SGHTA and CDR2 FQGNSA. Trimming took 0 bases from V and 4 from J; bases not matched to a gene: 9. The CDR3 sequence is 18 residues long. The genes are TRBV7-2 and TRBJ2-1, with 10 bases identical to TRBD2. The material sequenced was peripheral blood, taken after pregnancy. The sequence was obtained from a female donor with multiple sclerosis, enrolled in a pregnancy study. CDR3 loop: CASSLARASGGPYNEQFF. The CDR3 DNA sequence: TGTGCCAGCAGCTTAGCTAGGGCTAGCGGGGGTCCTTACAATGAGCAGTTCTTC.